Below, one TCR beta chain is given with its context. This sample was taken from a study of blood T cell repertoires in COVID-19. Study as a whole: Both acute and convalescent COVID-19 samples were obtained from the United States, Italy and Spain. From T cells, B-cell-depleted T cells, or PBMCs came the material, which was cDNA or gDNA.

Here immunoSEQ multiplex PCR was the method, and the copy in TCRdb shows in-frame clones only, minus some. This table holds about 140,000 clones, under 80% found once. The CDR3 covers 13 residues. The germline CDR1 and CDR2 sequences are MNHEY and SVGAGI. V dropped 6 bases and J dropped 10 bases, with 13 bases sitting between them. This receptor was taken from a man older than 75 with acute or convalescent COVID-19. The rearrangement links TRBV6-5 to TRBJ1-6; D not certain. Specimen: peripheral blood. CDR3 sequence (DNA): TGTGCCAGCAGATCGGGTTCGGGGTCACCCCTCCACTTT. This codes for CASRSGSGSPLHF.